These T cell receptor beta chains were read from a single sample in a study of cytotoxic CD8 clonotypes in ibrutinib-treated CLL. Produced via immunoSEQ multiplex PCR; TCRdb's table is partial and in-frame only. The sample holds 150,000 to 200,000 clones, under 85% seen once. Here the sequenced sample was PBMCs, taken after 24 months of ibrutinib treatment. These receptors were taken from a human donor with chronic lymphocytic leukemia. The CDR3 runs from the conserved cysteine through the conserved F or W. The D gene is left open where the match is weak. Clone size appears in some rows only: once, few, many, or a class for an expanded clone.

d_call: TRBD1; v_call: TRBV27; cdr3_length: 15; clone_size: once; j_call: TRBJ1-1; cdr3_aa: CASSLQGETFTEAFF; cdr3_nt: TGTGCCAGCAGTTTACAGGGGGAAACTTTCACTGAAGCTTTCTTT
d_call: NA; v_call: TRBV5-1; cdr3_length: 14; clone_size: NA; j_call: TRBJ2-3; cdr3_aa: CASSLAVGPDTQYF; cdr3_nt: TGCGCCAGCAGCTTGGCAGTCGGCCCAGATACGCAGTATTTT
d_call: TRBD1; v_call: TRBV28; cdr3_length: 15; clone_size: NA; j_call: TRBJ1-2; cdr3_aa: CASSSTGTGGYGYTF; cdr3_nt: TGTGCCAGCAGTTCTACCGGGACAGGTGGTTATGGCTACACCTTC
d_call: NA; v_call: TRBV15; cdr3_length: 13; clone_size: NA; j_call: TRBJ2-3; cdr3_aa: CATSTGGGNTQYF; cdr3_nt: TGTGCCACCAGCACGGGGGGCGGGAATACGCAGTATTTT
d_call: NA; v_call: TRBV2; cdr3_length: 14; clone_size: NA; j_call: TRBJ2-3; cdr3_aa: CASSESGSADTQYF; cdr3_nt: TGTGCCAGCAGTGAGTCCGGGAGTGCAGATACGCAGTATTTT
d_call: NA; v_call: TRBV6-4; cdr3_length: 13; clone_size: NA; j_call: TRBJ1-6; cdr3_aa: CASSDSGVAPLHF; cdr3_nt: TGTGCCAGCAGTGACTCGGGGGTCGCACCCCTCCACTTT
d_call: TRBD1; v_call: TRBV9; cdr3_length: 20; clone_size: NA; j_call: TRBJ2-2; cdr3_aa: CASSERTGGASPLLIGELFF; cdr3_nt: TGTGCCAGCAGCGAGCGGACAGGGGGCGCGTCTCCCCTGCTTATCGGGGAGCTGTTTTTT
d_call: NA; v_call: TRBV5-4; cdr3_length: 15; clone_size: NA; j_call: TRBJ1-4; cdr3_aa: CASSLSGQGNEKLFF; cdr3_nt: TGTGCCAGCAGCTTGTCGGGCCAGGGTAATGAAAAACTGTTTTTT
d_call: NA; v_call: TRBV28; cdr3_length: 17; clone_size: NA; j_call: TRBJ2-7; cdr3_aa: CASSFSPGTSSLQEQYF; cdr3_nt: TGTGCCAGCAGTTTTTCCCCCGGGACTTCCTCTCTTCAGGAGCAGTACTTC
d_call: TRBD1; v_call: TRBV30; cdr3_length: 15; clone_size: NA; j_call: TRBJ1-5; cdr3_aa: CAWSVSGGANQPQHF; cdr3_nt: TGTGCCTGGAGTGTATCAGGGGGAGCCAATCAGCCCCAGCATTTT
d_call: TRBD1; v_call: TRBV28; cdr3_length: 15; clone_size: NA; j_call: TRBJ1-4; cdr3_aa: CASSVTGTGNEKLFF; cdr3_nt: TGTGCCAGCAGTGTAACCGGGACAGGGAACGAAAAACTGTTTTTT
d_call: NA; v_call: TRBV7-2; cdr3_length: 15; clone_size: NA; j_call: TRBJ1-4; cdr3_aa: CASSLSYRGNEKLFF; cdr3_nt: TGTGCCAGCAGCTTAAGTTATCGGGGAAATGAAAAACTGTTTTTT
d_call: TRBD2; v_call: TRBV19; cdr3_length: 16; clone_size: NA; j_call: TRBJ2-7; cdr3_aa: CASSSRTSGRAREQYF; cdr3_nt: TGTGCCAGTAGTTCCAGGACTAGCGGGAGGGCCCGCGAGCAGTACTTC
d_call: TRBD1; v_call: TRBV6-5; cdr3_length: 15; clone_size: once; j_call: TRBJ1-3; cdr3_aa: CASASGTGSGNTIYF; cdr3_nt: TGTGCCAGCGCCTCTGGGACAGGGTCTGGAAACACCATATATTTT
d_call: TRBD2; v_call: TRBV10-3; cdr3_length: 18; clone_size: NA; j_call: TRBJ2-3; cdr3_aa: CAISRTGLAGALTDTQYF; cdr3_nt: TGTGCCATCTCCCGAACGGGACTAGCGGGAGCCCTCACAGATACGCAGTATTTT
d_call: NA; v_call: TRBV6-5; cdr3_length: 11; clone_size: few; j_call: TRBJ1-2; cdr3_aa: CASRDNYGYTF; cdr3_nt: TGTGCCAGCCGGGATAACTATGGCTACACCTTC
d_call: TRBD2; v_call: TRBV7-7; cdr3_length: 15; clone_size: NA; j_call: TRBJ2-1; cdr3_aa: CASSLGTSGNNEQFF; cdr3_nt: TGTGCTAGCAGCTTAGGGACTAGCGGCAACAATGAGCAGTTCTTC
d_call: TRBD1; v_call: TRBV2; cdr3_length: 16; clone_size: NA; j_call: TRBJ1-2; cdr3_aa: CASRLPDRGLSQGYTF; cdr3_nt: TGTGCCAGCAGGCTCCCGGACAGGGGGCTATCGCAGGGCTACACCTTC
d_call: TRBD2; v_call: TRBV5-6; cdr3_length: 15; clone_size: NA; j_call: TRBJ2-4; cdr3_aa: CASSSLEAGKNIQYF; cdr3_nt: TGTGCCAGCAGCTCGCTAGAAGCGGGGAAAAACATTCAGTACTTC
d_call: NA; v_call: TRBV28; cdr3_length: 12; clone_size: NA; j_call: TRBJ2-5; cdr3_aa: CASSRLRETQYF; cdr3_nt: TGTGCCAGCAGCAGACTAAGGGAGACCCAGTACTTC
d_call: NA; v_call: TRBV4-1; cdr3_length: 15; clone_size: few; j_call: TRBJ1-2; cdr3_aa: CASSQGTRLDYGYTF; cdr3_nt: TGCGCCAGCAGCCAAGGCACAAGGCTGGATTATGGCTACACCTTC
d_call: TRBD1; v_call: TRBV7-9; cdr3_length: 18; clone_size: NA; j_call: TRBJ2-6; cdr3_aa: CASSSRTGIGPGANVLTF; cdr3_nt: TGTGCCAGCAGCTCCCGGACAGGGATAGGGCCTGGGGCCAACGTCCTGACTTTC